This T cell receptor (beta chain) is from a study of blood T cell repertoires in COVID-19. For the study at large: The United States, Italy and Spain provided the acute and convalescent COVID-19 samples. T cells, B-cell-depleted T cells, or PBMCs provided the cDNA or gDNA that served as material.

The CDR3 spans 15 residues. Germline V gene data show CDR1 as SGHRS and CDR2 as YFSETQ. J lost 5 bases, V lost 4 bases, and 8 bases had no gene match. Original data processing: Estimates of nucleated cell counts were drawn from the amplification of reference gene primers. Profiling relied on immunoSEQ multiplex PCR, and the TCRdb table lists in-frame clones only, not all of them. V, J and clone size derive from that table, while D and trimming were established from the DNA sequence. Of some 180,000 clones in the sample, 84% were seen once. The origin of this receptor is a man in his sixties or seventies with active or convalescent COVID-19. Material for sequencing was peripheral blood. J is TRBJ2-5 and V is TRBV5-1; the match to TRBD1 covers 10 bases. The CDR3 region has the DNA TGCGCCAGCAGCAGCGGGGACAGGGGAATTGAGACCCAGTACTTC. It specifies CASSSGDRGIETQYF.